Listed here is a single T cell receptor beta chain. Trimming stripped 5 bases from V and 1 base from J, with 8 bases between. The CDR3 has 13 amino acids. Per the germline V gene, CDR1 is SGHVS and CDR2 is FQNEAQ. These data originate in a study of OX40 agonist ivuxolimab in advanced cancers. TCRdb's table, derived via immunoSEQ multiplex PCR, lists solely in-frame clones and lacks some. The sample has about 66,000 clones; 80% to 85% are singletons. Material: CD4+ or CD8+ T cells sorted from blood, obtained in a trial of the OX40 agonist ivuxolimab. The chain links TRBV7-8 to TRBJ1-1; D unresolved. This sequence was found in an adult with an advanced solid tumor such as melanoma, head and neck, liver or kidney cancer. This CDR3 reads CASSAPKNTEAFF. The DNA of the CDR3 is TGTGCCAGCAGCGCCCCCAAGAACACTGAAGCTTTCTTT.